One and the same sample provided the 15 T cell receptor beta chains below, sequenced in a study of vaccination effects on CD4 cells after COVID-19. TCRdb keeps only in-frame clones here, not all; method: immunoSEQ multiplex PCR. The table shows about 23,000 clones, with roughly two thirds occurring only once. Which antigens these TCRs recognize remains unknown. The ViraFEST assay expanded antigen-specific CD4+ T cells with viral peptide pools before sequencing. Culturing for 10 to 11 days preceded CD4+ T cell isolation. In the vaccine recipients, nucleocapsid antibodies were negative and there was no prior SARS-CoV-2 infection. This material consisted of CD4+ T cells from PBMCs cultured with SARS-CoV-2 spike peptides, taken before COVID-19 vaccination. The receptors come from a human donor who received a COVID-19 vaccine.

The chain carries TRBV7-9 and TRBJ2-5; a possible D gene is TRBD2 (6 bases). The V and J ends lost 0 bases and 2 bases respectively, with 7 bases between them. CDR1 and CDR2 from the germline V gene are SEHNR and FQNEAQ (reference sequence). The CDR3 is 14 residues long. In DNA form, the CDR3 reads TGTGCCAGCAGCTTAGCTGGGGGGCAAGAGACCCAGTACTTC. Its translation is CASSLAGGQETQYF. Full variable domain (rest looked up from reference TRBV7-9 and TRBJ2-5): DTGVSQNPRHKITKRGQNVTFRCDPISEHNRLYWYRQTLGQGPEFLTYFQNEAQLEKSRLLSDRFSAERPKGSFSTLEIQRTEQGDSAMYLCASSLAGGQETQYFGPGTRLLVL.

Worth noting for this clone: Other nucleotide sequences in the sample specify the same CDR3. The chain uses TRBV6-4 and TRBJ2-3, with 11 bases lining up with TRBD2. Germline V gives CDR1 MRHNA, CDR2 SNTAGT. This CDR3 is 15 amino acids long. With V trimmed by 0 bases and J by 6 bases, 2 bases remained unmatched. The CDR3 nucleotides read TGTGCCAGCAGTGACTCTAGCGGGGGGGCCGATACGCAGTATTTT. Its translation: CASSDSSGGADTQYF.

CDR3 sequence: CASSLGQQSQKLFF. The CDR3 DNA follows: TGTGCCAGCAGCTTGGGCCAGCAAAGTCAGAAACTGTTTTTT. The chain has TRBV11-2 and TRBJ1-4; D remains ambiguous. This CDR3 has 14 residues. The germline gives CDR1 SGHAT, CDR2 FQNNGV. Trimming took 3 bases from V and 11 from J, leaving 16 bases between them.

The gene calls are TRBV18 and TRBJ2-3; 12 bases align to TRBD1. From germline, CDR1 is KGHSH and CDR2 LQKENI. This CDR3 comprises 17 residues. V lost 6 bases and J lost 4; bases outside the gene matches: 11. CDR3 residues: CASSQLGGTGGPDTQYF. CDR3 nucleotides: TGTGCCAGCTCGCAATTAGGCGGGACAGGGGGCCCAGATACGCAGTATTTT. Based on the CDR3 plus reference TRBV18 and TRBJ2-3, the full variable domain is NAGVMQNPRHLVRRRGQEARLRCSPMKGHSHVYWYRQLPEEGLKFMVYLQKENIIDESGMPKERFSAEFPKEGPSILRIQQVVRGDSAAYFCASSQLGGTGGPDTQYFGPGTRLTVL.

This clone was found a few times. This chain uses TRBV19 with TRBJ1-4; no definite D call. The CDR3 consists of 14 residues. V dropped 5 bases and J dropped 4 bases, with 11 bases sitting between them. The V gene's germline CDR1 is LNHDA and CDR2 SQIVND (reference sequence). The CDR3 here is CASSLGSYNEKLFF. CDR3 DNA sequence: TGTGCCAGTAGTCTGGGCAGTTATAATGAAAAACTGTTTTTT.

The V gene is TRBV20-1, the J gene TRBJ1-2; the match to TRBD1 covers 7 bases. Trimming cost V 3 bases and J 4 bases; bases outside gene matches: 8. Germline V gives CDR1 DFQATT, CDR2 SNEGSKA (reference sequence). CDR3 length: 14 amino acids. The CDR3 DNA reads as TGCAGTGCTAGTAGAGGGGGCGCTGGCTATGGCTACACCTTC. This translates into CSASRGGAGYGYTF.

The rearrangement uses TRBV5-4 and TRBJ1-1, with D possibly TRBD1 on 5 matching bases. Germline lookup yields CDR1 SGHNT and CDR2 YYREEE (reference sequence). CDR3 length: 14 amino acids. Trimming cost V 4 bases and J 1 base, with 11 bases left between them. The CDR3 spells CASSRGGANTEAFF. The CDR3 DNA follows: TGTGCCAGCAGCCGGGGAGGGGCGAACACTGAAGCTTTCTTT.

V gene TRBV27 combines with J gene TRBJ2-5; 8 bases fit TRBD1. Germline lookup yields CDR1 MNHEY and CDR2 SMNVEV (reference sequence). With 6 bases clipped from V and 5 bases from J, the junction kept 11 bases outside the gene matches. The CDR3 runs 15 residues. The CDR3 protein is CASSTRDQGAETQYF. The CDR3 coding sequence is TGTGCCAGCAGCACACGAGACCAGGGGGCGGAGACCCAGTACTTC.

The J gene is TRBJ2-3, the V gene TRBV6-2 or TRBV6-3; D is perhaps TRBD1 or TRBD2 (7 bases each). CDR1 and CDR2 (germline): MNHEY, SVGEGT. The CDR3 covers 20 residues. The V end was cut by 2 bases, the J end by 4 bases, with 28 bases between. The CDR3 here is CASSYAPFYSGGDGSDTQYF. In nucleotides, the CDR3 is TGTGCCAGCAGTTACGCCCCCTTCTACTCAGGGGGGGACGGGTCAGATACGCAGTATTTT.

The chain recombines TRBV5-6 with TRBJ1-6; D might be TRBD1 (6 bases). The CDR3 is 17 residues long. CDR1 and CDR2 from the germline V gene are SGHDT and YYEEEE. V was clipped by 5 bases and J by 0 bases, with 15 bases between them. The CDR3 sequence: CASRYSGGSSYNSPLHF. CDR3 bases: TGTGCCAGCAGATACTCGGGGGGCAGCTCCTATAATTCACCCCTCCACTTT. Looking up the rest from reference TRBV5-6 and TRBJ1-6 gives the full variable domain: DAGVTQSPTHLIKTRGQQVTLRCSPKSGHDTVSWYQQALGQGPQFIFQYYEEEERQRGNFPDRFSGHQFPNYSSELNVNALLLGDSALYLCASRYSGGSSYNSPLHFGNGTRLTVT.

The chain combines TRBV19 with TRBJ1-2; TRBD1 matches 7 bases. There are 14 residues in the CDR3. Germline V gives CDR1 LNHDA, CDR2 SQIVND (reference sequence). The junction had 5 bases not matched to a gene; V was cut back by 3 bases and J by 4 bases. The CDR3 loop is CASSIDRAFYGYTF. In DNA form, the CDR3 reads TGTGCCAGTAGTATTGACAGGGCCTTCTATGGCTACACCTTC.

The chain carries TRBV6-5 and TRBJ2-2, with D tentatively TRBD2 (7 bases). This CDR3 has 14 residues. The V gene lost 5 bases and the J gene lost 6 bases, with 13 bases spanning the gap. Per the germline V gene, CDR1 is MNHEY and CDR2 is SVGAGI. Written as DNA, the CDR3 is TGTGCCAGCAGTCGTGGGGGGGCCCCCGGGGAGCTGTTTTTT. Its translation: CASSRGGAPGELFF.

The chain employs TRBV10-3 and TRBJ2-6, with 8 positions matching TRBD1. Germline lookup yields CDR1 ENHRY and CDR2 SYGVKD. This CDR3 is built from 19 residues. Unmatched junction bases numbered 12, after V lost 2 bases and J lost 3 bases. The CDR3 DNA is TGTGCCATCAGTGAGGCCAGCCGACAGGGGAGTTTTGGGGCCAACGTCCTGACTTTC. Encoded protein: CAISEASRQGSFGANVLTF.

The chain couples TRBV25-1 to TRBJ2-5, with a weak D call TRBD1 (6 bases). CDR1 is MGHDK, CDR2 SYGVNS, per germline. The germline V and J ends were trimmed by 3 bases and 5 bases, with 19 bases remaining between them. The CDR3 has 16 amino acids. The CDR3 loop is CASSDDRQVPRETQYF. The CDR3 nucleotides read TGTGCCAGCAGTGATGACCGACAGGTGCCTAGGGAGACCCAGTACTTC.

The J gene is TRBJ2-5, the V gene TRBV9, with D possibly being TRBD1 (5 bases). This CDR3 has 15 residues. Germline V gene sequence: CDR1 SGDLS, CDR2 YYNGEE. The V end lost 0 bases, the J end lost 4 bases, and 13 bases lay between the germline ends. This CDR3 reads CASSVGRAGLETQYF. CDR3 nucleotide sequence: TGTGCCAGCAGCGTAGGCAGGGCCGGGTTAGAGACCCAGTACTTC.